The 9 T cell receptor beta chains presented below share a single source sample, sequenced in a study of blood T cell repertoires in COVID-19. Using immunoSEQ multiplex PCR, the repertoire was profiled, and TCRdb retains in-frame clones only, with some absent. The sample includes about 240,000 clones, about four fifths of them seen just once. The sample was peripheral blood. These TCRs come from a young woman with acute or convalescent COVID-19.

The CDR3 sequence is CASSQAGSQNIQYF. The DNA for the CDR3 is TGTGCCAGCAGCCAAGCCGGGTCCCAAAACATTCAGTACTTC. The V and J genes are TRBV3-1 (or the pseudogene TRBV3-2) and TRBJ2-4; no firm D call. The CDR3 loop spans 14 amino acids. CDR1 and CDR2 from the germline V gene are LGHDT and YNNKEL (reference sequence). The V end lost 1 base, the J end lost 5 bases, and 9 bases lay between the germline ends.

CDR3 protein: CASSLAQGAGDTEAFF. The CDR3 DNA follows: TGTGCCAGCAGCTTAGCGCAGGGGGCAGGTGACACTGAAGCTTTCTTT. This rearrangement joins TRBV7-9 to TRBJ1-1; 8 nucleotides line up with TRBD1. CDR1 is SEHNR and CDR2 is FQNEAQ in the germline V gene (reference sequence). With V trimmed by 0 bases and J by 3 bases, 6 bases remained unmatched. CDR3 length equals 16 residues.

The chain combines TRBV7-9 with TRBJ1-5, with 8 bases that match TRBD1. The CDR3 extends over 15 amino acids. The trim removed 8 bases at V and 1 base at J, leaving 7 bases unmatched. Germline values: CDR1 SEHNR, CDR2 FQNEAQ (reference sequence). CDR3 in DNA: TGTGCCAGCTCATCGGACAGGGAAAGCAATCAGCCCCAGCATTTT. This translates into CASSSDRESNQPQHF.

This clone was seen only a few times. The sample holds other DNA sequences that translate to the same CDR3. V and J are TRBV20-1 and TRBJ1-3, with D uncertain. In germline, CDR1 is DFQATT, CDR2 SNEGSKA (reference sequence). This CDR3 is 13 amino acids long. Between the trimmed V and J ends, which lost 3 bases and 0 bases, there was a span of 6 bases. The CDR3 reads CSASSVSGNTIYF. CDR3 coding DNA: TGCAGTGCTAGTAGCGTCTCTGGAAACACCATATATTTT.

The chain employs TRBV11-2 and TRBJ1-4, with D hard to call. Germline CDR1 is SGHAT and CDR2 is FQNNGV. With 1 base removed from V and 4 bases from J, the gap between germline ends came to 10 bases. The CDR3 is 15 residues long. CDR3: CASSLGSGYNEKLFF. CDR3 nucleotides: TGTGCCAGCAGCTTAGGGTCGGGGTATAATGAAAAACTGTTTTTT.

The chain carries TRBV6-2 or TRBV6-3 and TRBJ2-5, with 7 positions matching TRBD2. Looked up from germline, CDR1 is MNHEY and CDR2 is SVGEGT. V was clipped by 2 bases and J by 7 bases; unmatched bases: 4. The CDR3 runs 13 residues. The CDR3 loop reads CASSYAGEGTQYF. CDR3 DNA sequence: TGTGCCAGCAGTTACGCGGGAGAGGGGACCCAGTACTTC.

This chain uses TRBV27 with TRBJ2-3, with 8 bases identical to TRBD2. Germline V gives CDR1 MNHEY, CDR2 SMNVEV (reference sequence). J gave up 6 bases and V 5 bases, and 10 bases lay outside the gene matches. CDR3 length equals 15 residues. CDR3: CASSPLSGSGDTQYF. The CDR3 DNA follows: TGTGCCAGCAGTCCCTTAAGCGGGAGCGGTGATACGCAGTATTTT.

The genes are TRBV7-9 and TRBJ1-5; no clear D gene. Germline CDR1 and CDR2: SEHNR and FQNEAQ (reference sequence). The length of the CDR3 is 12 residues. V was shortened by 7 bases and J by 7 bases, with 11 bases between the two germline ends. The CDR3 DNA reads as TGTGCCAGCACCCAGAACAGCCAGCCCCAGCATTTT. It yields the protein CASTQNSQPQHF.

Comment on this clone: Distinct nucleotide sequences in the sample also encode this CDR3. The chain has TRBV28 and TRBJ2-7; D uncertain. From germline, CDR1 is MDHEN and CDR2 SYDVKM. The CDR3 has 12 residues. Trimming pared 5 bases from V and 0 bases from J, leaving 5 bases between. The CDR3 spells CASSTTSYEQYF. The CDR3 DNA reads TGTGCCAGCAGTACTACCTCCTACGAGCAGTACTTC.